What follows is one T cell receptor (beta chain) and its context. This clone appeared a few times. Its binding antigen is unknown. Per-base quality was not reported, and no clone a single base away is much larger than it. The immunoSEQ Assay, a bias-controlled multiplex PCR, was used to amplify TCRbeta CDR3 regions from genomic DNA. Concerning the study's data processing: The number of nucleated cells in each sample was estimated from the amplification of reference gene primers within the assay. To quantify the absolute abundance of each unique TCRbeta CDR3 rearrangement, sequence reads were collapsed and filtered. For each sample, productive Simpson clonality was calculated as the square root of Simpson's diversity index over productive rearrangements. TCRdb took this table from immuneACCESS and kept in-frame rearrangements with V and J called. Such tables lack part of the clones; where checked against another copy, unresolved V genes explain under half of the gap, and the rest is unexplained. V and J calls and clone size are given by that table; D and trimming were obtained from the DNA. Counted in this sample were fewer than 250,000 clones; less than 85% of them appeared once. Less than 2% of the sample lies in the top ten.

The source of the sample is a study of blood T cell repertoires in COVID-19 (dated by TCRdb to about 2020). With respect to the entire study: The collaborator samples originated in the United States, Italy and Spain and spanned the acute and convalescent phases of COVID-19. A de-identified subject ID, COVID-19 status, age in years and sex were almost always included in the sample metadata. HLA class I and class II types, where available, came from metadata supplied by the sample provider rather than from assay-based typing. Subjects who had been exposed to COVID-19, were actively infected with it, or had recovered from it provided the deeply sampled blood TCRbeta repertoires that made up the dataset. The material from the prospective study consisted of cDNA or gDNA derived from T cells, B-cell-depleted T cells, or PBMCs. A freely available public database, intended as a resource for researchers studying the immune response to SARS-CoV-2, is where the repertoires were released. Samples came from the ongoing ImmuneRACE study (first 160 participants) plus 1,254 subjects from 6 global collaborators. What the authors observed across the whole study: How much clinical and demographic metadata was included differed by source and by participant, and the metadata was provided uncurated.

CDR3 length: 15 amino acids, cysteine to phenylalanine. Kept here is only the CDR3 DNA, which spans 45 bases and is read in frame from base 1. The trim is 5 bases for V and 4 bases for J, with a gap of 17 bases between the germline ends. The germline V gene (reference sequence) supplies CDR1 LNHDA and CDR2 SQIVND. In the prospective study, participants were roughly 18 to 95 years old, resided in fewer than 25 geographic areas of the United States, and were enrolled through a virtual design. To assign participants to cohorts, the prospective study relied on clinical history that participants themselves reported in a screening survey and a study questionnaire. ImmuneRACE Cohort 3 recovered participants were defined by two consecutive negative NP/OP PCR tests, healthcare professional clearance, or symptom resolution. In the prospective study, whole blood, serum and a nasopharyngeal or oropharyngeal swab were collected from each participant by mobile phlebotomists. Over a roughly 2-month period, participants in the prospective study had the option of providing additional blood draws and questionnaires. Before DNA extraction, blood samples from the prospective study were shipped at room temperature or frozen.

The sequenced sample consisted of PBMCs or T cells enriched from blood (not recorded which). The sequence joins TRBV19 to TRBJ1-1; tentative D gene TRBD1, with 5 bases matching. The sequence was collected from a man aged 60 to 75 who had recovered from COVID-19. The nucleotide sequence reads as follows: TGTGCCAGTAGTCCCTCTCAGGGTTCCGGCACTGAAGCTTTCTTT. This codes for CASSPSQGSGTEAFF. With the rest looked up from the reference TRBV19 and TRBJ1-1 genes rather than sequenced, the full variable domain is DGGITQSPKYLFRKEGQNVTLSCEQNLNHDAMYWYRQDPGQGLRLIYYSQIVNDFQKGDIAEGYSVSREKKESFPLTVTSAQKNPTAFYLCASSPSQGSGTEAFFGQGTRLTVV.